The following is a T cell receptor beta chain sequence with its context. Antigen unknown. The data derive from a study of T cell repertoires in cytomegalovirus infection. Background on the study: An indication of both CMV infection and matching HLA type came from public TCR beta signatures.

Study-level findings and limits: Identification of carriers of CMV plus the relevant HLA was performed using cumulative public TCR beta family frequency. In two of eight donors, the top clonotype was HLA-C-restricted CMV-specific.

This CDR3 is built from 15 residues. The germline gives CDR1 MNHEY, CDR2 SVGEGT. Trimming stripped 5 bases from V and 2 bases from J, with 16 bases between. One entry per CDR3 protein results from TCRdb running MiXCR on the reads. The profile shows a few hundred thousand distinct CDR3 sequences, approximately 42% of them singletons. The sample consisted of cultured PBMCs, taken from culture after CMV antigen stimulation. The source is a human donor in good health (CMV status not recorded). Some clones in this sample may be carry-over from other donors' samples. V is TRBV6-2 or TRBV6-3 and J is TRBJ2-7, with TRBD1 as a possible D gene (5 bases). CDR3 region: CASSDLFQGAYEQYF. In nucleotides, the CDR3 is TGTGCCAGCAGTGACTTATTCCAAGGGGCCTACGAGCAGTACTTC.